This T cell receptor (beta chain) was profiled in a study of low-dose radiotherapy and immunotherapy resistance in tumors. Study-level information: The study delivered 0.5 Gy per fraction every 2 weeks to Cohort 1, totaling 6.5 Gy. Dosing for Cohort 2 consisted of 1 Gy per fraction every two weeks, reaching a total of 13 Gy over 26 weeks. Each patient was administered nivolumab intravenously at 240 mg, which was a flat dose, every two weeks, along with intravenous ipilimumab at 1 mg/kg every six weeks.

Primers targeting TRAV and TRBV primed first-strand cDNA, covering alpha and beta chains. TCR amplification ran 20 PCR cycles using constant-region and V-primer adapter primers. TCRdb independently ran MiXCR on the reads; one entry per CDR3 protein. The profile covers just over 90,000 distinct CDR3 sequences, with roughly 19% appearing a single time and over 10% taken by the ten largest. Time point indicated: after trial treatment. Treatment: LDRT plus nivolumab, ipilimumab, low-dose cyclophosphamide and aspirin (RACIN trial). Germline CDR1 reads LNHDA; CDR2 reads SQIVND (reference sequence). Trimming removed 7 bases from V and 2 bases from J, with 11 bases in between. This CDR3 region has 14 residues. The table lists this clonotype with many counts.

The V and J genes are TRBV19 and TRBJ2-2, with D possibly being TRBD2 (6 bases). The TCR was taken from a female donor with ovarian cancer. The sequencing here drew on PBMCs, taken after low-dose radiotherapy plus immunotherapy. CDR3 sequence: CASNRGTNTGELFF. In nucleotides, the CDR3 is TGTGCCAGTAATCGAGGGACTAACACCGGGGAGCTGTTTTTT. Together with reference TRBV19 and TRBJ2-2, the CDR3 gives the full variable domain: DGGITQSPKYLFRKEGQNVTLSCEQNLNHDAMYWYRQDPGQGLRLIYYSQIVNDFQKGDIAEGYSVSREKKESFPLTVTSAQKNPTAFYLCASNRGTNTGELFFGEGSRLTVL.